This T cell receptor beta chain is from a study of blood T cell repertoires in COVID-19. As for the study in general: There were acute and convalescent COVID-19 samples, and they came from the United States, Italy and Spain. Sources were T cells, B-cell-depleted T cells, or PBMCs; the material itself was cDNA or gDNA.

Authors' methods: The assay estimated nucleated cells by amplifying reference gene primers. The protocol was immunoSEQ multiplex PCR, while the TCRdb copy is restricted to in-frame clones and leaves out a portion. V, J and clone size reflect that table, while D and trimming were determined from the DNA. This sample has 100,000 to 150,000 clones, with 86% found just once. V dropped 3 bases and J dropped 3; count of bases not matched to a gene: 5. Per germline, CDR1 GTSNPN and CDR2 SVGIG (reference sequence). The CDR3 has 14 amino acids. The source is a man aged 35 to 55 with acute or convalescent COVID-19. The chain carries TRBV30 and TRBJ1-3; 7 bases match TRBD1. The sample consisted of peripheral blood. The CDR3 DNA follows: TGTGCCTGGAGAAACAGGGGTGATGGAAACACCATATATTTT. It codes for CAWRNRGDGNTIYF.